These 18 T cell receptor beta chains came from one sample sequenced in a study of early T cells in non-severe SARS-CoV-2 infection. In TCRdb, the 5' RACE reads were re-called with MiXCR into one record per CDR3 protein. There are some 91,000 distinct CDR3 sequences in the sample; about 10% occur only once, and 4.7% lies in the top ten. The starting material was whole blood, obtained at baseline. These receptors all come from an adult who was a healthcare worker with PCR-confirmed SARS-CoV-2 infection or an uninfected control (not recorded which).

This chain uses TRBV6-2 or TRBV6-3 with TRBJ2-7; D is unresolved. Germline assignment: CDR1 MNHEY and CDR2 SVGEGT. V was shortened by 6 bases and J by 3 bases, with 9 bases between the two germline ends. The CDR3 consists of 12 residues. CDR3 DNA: TGTGCCAGCAGCAACCCCCGCTACGAGCAGTACTTC. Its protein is CASSNPRYEQYF.

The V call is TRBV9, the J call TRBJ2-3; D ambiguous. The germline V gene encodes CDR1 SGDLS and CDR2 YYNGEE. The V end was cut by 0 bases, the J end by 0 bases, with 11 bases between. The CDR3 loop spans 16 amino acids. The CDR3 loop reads CASSVDGFSSTDTQYF. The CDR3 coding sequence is TGTGCCAGCAGCGTAGACGGGTTCTCTAGCACAGATACGCAGTATTTT.

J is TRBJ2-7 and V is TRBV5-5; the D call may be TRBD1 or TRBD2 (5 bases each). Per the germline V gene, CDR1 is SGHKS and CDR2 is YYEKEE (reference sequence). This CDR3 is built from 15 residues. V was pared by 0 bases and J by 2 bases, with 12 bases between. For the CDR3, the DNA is TGTGCCAGCAGCTTGGATCGGGGCAACCCCTACGAGCAGTACTTC. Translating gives CASSLDRGNPYEQYF.

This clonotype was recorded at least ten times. The CDR3 bases are TGCAGTGCTGGGGGACAGGCAGATACGCAGTATTTT. Translating it yields CSAGGQADTQYF. This chain connects TRBV20-1 to TRBJ2-3, with 8 bases aligning to TRBD1. The CDR3 length is 12 residues. V lost 5 bases to trimming and J lost 4 bases; unmatched junction nucleotides: 2. CDR1 DFQATT and CDR2 SNEGSKA come from the germline V gene (reference sequence).

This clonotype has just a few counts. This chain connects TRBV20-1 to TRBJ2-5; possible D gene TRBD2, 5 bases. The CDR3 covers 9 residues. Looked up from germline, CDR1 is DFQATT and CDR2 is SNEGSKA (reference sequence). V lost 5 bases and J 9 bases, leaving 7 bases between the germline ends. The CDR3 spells CSAGEPQYF. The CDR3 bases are TGCAGTGCTGGGGAGCCCCAGTACTTC.

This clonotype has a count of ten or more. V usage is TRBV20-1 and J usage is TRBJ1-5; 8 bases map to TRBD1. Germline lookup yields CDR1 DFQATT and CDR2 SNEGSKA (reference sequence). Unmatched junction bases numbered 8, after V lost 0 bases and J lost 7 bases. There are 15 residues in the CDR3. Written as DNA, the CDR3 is TGCAGTGCTAGAGACCTTTCAGGGGGCGGACAGCCCCAGCATTTT. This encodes CSARDLSGGGQPQHF.

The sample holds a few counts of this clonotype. CDR3 coding DNA: TGCAGTGCTCCCTTAGGACTAACAGGGGGCGCAGTCGGCTACACCTTC. As protein: CSAPLGLTGGAVGYTF. The chain combines TRBV20-1 with TRBJ1-2; TRBD1 matches 9 bases. Germline CDR1 DFQATT, CDR2 SNEGSKA (reference sequence). The V segment lost 5 bases and the J segment 8 bases; nucleotides outside the gene matches: 18. The CDR3 loop spans 16 amino acids.

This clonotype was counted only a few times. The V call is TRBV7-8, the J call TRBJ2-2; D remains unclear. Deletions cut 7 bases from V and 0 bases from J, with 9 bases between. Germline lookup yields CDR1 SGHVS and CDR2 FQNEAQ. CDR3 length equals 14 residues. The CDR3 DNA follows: TGTGCCAGCACCACGACCGCGAACACCGGGGAGCTGTTTTTT. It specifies CASTTTANTGELFF. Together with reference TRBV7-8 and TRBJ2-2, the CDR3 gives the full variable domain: GAGVSQSPRYKVAKRGQDVALRCDPISGHVSLFWYQQALGQGPEFLTYFQNEAQLDKSGLPSDRFFAERPEGSVSTLKIQRTQQEDSAVYLCASTTTANTGELFFGEGSRLTVL.

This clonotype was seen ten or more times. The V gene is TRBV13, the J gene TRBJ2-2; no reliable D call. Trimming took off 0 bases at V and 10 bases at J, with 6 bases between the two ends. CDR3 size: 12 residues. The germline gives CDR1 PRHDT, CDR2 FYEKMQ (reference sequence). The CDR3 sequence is CASSLGPEELFF. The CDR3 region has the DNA TGTGCCAGCAGCTTAGGCCCCGAGGAGCTGTTTTTT.

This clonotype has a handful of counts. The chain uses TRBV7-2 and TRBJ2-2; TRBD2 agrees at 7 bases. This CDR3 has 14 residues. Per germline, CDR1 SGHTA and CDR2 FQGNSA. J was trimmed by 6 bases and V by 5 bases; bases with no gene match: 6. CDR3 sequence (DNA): TGTGCCAGCAGCCCTCAGCGGGACTCCGGGGAGCTGTTTTTT. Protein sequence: CASSPQRDSGELFF.

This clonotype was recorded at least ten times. The CDR3 DNA reads as TGTGCCAGCAGCGTTGGACAGGCGTCGAATAATTCACCCCTCCACTTT. Residues: CASSVGQASNNSPLHF. V is TRBV9 and J is TRBJ1-6; 7 bases agree with TRBD1. CDR3 length: 16 amino acids. V was pared by 2 bases and J by 5 bases, with 7 bases of the junction left unmatched. Germline-derived CDR1 and CDR2 are SGDLS and YYNGEE.

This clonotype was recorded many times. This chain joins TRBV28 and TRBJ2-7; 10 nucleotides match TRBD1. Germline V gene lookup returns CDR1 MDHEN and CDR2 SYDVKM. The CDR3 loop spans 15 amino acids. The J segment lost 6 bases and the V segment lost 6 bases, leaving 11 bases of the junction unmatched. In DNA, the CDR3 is TGTGCCAGCAGAACCGGAGGGACAGGGGTGACCGAGCAGTACTTC. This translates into CASRTGGTGVTEQYF.

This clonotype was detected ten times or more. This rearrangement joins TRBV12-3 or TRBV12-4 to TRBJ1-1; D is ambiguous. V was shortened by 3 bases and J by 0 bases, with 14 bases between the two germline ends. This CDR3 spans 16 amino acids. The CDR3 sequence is CASSFAPPSLNTEAFF. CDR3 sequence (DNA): TGTGCCAGCAGTTTTGCCCCTCCCTCGCTGAACACTGAAGCTTTCTTT.

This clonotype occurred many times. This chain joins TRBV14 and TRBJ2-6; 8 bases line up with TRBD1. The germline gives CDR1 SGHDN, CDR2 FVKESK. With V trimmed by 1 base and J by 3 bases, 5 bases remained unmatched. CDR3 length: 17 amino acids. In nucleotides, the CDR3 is TGTGCCAGCAGCCAAGCCAGGGGGCGCGGTGGGGCCAACGTCCTGACTTTC. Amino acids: CASSQARGRGGANVLTF.

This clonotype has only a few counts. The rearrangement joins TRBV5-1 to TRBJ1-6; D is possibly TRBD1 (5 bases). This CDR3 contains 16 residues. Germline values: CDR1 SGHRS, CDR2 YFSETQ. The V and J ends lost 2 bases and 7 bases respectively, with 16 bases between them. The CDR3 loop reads CASSFSTAGDNSPLHF. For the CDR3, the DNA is TGCGCCAGCAGCTTTAGCACAGCGGGGGACAATTCACCCCTCCACTTT.

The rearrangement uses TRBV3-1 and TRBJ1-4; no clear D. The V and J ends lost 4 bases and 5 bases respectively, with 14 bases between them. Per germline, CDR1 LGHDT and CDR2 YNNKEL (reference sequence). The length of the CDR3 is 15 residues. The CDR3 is CASSLSKGGNEKLFF. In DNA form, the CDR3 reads TGTGCCAGCAGCCTTAGCAAGGGTGGGAATGAAAAACTGTTTTTT.

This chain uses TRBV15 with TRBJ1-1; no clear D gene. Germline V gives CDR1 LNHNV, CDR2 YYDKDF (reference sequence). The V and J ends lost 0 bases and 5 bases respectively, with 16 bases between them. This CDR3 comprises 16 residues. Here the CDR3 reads CATSRDLARGGTEAFF. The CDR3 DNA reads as TGTGCCACCAGCAGAGATCTTGCCCGCGGAGGGACTGAAGCTTTCTTT.

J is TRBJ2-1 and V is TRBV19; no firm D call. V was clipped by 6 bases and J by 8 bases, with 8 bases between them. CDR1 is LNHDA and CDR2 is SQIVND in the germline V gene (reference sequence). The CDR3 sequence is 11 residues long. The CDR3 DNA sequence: TGTGCCAGTAGCTCTAGGGATGAGCAGTTCTTC. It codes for CASSSRDEQFF.